The clone carrying this TCR beta chain was recorded once. The sample belongs to a study of T-cell memory formation after mild COVID-19. Constant-segment primers and 5'RACE yielded cDNA libraries for TCR alpha and TCR beta, each carrying sample barcodes and UMIs. TCRdb reanalysed the 5' RACE reads using MiXCR and keeps one entry per CDR3 protein. The sample carries a few hundred thousand distinct CDR3 sequences, 15% to 20% recorded once. Trimming removed 0 bases from V and 10 bases from J; junction bases left unmatched: 9. The CDR3 runs to 15 residues. The V gene's germline CDR1 is MGHRA and CDR2 YSYEKL.

The chain carries TRBV4-1 and TRBJ2-1; TRBD2 matches at 7 bases. The sequenced material came from PBMCs or a T cell subset sorted from them (not recorded which). This receptor was identified in a man aged 18-30 years who had mild COVID-19 (a few samples of this study predate the infection). Cell type and time point are not known. The DNA of the CDR3 is TGCGCCAGCAGCCAAGACACGGGGGGAATAAGGGAGCAGTTCTTC. Protein: CASSQDTGGIREQFF.